This T cell receptor (beta chain) was sequenced during a study of response to subunit inactivated influenza vaccine. In the case of this clonotype: Its specificity is not known.

TCRdb ran MiXCR on the RT-PCR reads and lists one entry per CDR3 protein. The sample lists 800,000 or so distinct CDR3 sequences, less than 25% occurring once. Overall study results and limits: With each seasonal influenza vaccination, the authors suggested, few new T cells are recruited.

Per germline, CDR1 LGHDT and CDR2 YNNKEL (reference sequence). The ends lost 4 bases at V and 8 bases at J; junction bases unmatched: 6. This CDR3 spans 13 amino acids. The source of this sequence is a man aged 50 or older who received an inactivated influenza vaccine. The material was PBMCs from blood, obtained roughly 5 days after vaccination. This rearrangement joins TRBV3-1 to TRBJ1-2; TRBD1 matches 8 bases. Written as DNA, the CDR3 is TGTGCCAGCAGCCCGGGACAGGACCGGGGCTACACCTTC. It translates to CASSPGQDRGYTF.